This TCR beta chain comes out of a study of beta chain features in type 1 diabetes. Regarding the study as a whole: Using cDNA template may skew counts toward highly expressing activated cells. More deletions and fewer insertions at VDJ junctions were found in patients with type 1 diabetes. TCRB CDR3s from Type 1 diabetes patients were moderately but significantly shorter in all four CD4+ subsets.

Expressed TCRB transcripts were sequenced after all isolated RNA was converted to cDNA. The data were produced by immunoSEQ multiplex PCR, yet TCRdb's version contains in-frame clones alone and is incomplete. The table includes hundreds of thousands of clones, under 20% detected once. Concerning this clone itself: The antigen is not known.

Germline V gene data show CDR1 as MNHEY and CDR2 as SMNVEV (reference sequence). V lost 5 bases and J 3 bases, leaving 11 bases between the germline ends. This CDR3 spans 13 amino acids. The sequenced sample consisted of naive CD4+ T cells from blood. The receptor was derived from a woman younger than 30 in good health. This rearrangement joins TRBV27 to TRBJ2-7; a possible D gene is TRBD1 (5 bases). This chain's CDR3 is CASSEDRYYEQYF. CDR3 nucleotides: TGTGCCAGCAGTGAAGACAGATACTACGAGCAGTACTTC.